This paragraph covers one T cell receptor (beta chain) sequence. Its antigen is not identified. Trimming at V came to 2 bases and at J to 2 bases, leaving 12 bases not matched to a gene. Germline V gene data show CDR1 as LNHDA and CDR2 as SQIVND (reference sequence). The CDR3 runs 18 residues. These data belong to a study of T cell responses to AZD1222 COVID-19 vaccine. Whole-study findings and limits: The peak T cell response came first, and repertoires were sampled only after it. Reports say nearly half of spike-specific TCRs go after unmutated variant regions.

TCRdb's copy holds only in-frame clones and misses some; the assay was immunoSEQ multiplex PCR. The sample lists some 130,000 clones; 85% to 95% were seen once. The sequence derives from an adult in good health. The genes are TRBV19 and TRBJ2-5; TRBD2 aligns across 9 bases. The starting material was peripheral blood, obtained on day 0 of AZD1222 vaccination. CDR3 nucleotides: TGTGCCAGTAGTATAAGGCCTAGCGGGGTCTGGCAACAAGAGACCCAGTACTTC. Its protein product is CASSIRPSGVWQQETQYF. The variable domain in full, completed from reference TRBV19 and TRBJ2-5, reads DGGITQSPKYLFRKEGQNVTLSCEQNLNHDAMYWYRQDPGQGLRLIYYSQIVNDFQKGDIAEGYSVSREKKESFPLTVTSAQKNPTAFYLCASSIRPSGVWQQETQYFGPGTRLLVL.